This is a list of T cell receptor beta chains from one sample in a study of blood T cell repertoires in COVID-19. Profiled with immunoSEQ multiplex PCR; TCRdb holds only in-frame clones, not every one. The data show tens of thousands of clones, with around 90% seen just once and more than 6.5% held by the top ten. Sample: peripheral blood. These receptors originate from a human donor with active COVID-19. The donor label of this sample is uncertain. Each CDR3 is given with its conserved first and last residue. D genes are given only for firm matches. Clone size is shown for a subset of rows, as once, few, many or a class of expanded clone.

j_call: TRBJ2-6
clone_size: -
cdr3_length: 17
v_call: TRBV24-1
d_call: -
cdr3_nt: TGTGCCACCAGTGCCAGGCCCTACAGTTCTGGGGCCAACGTCCTGACTTTC
cdr3_aa: CATSARPYSSGANVLTF

j_call: TRBJ2-5
clone_size: -
cdr3_length: 16
v_call: TRBV7-2
d_call: TRBD2
cdr3_nt: TGTGCCAGCAGCTTAAGCCTAGCGGGCCCCCAAGAGACCCAGTACTTC
cdr3_aa: CASSLSLAGPQETQYF

j_call: TRBJ1-5
clone_size: -
cdr3_length: 13
v_call: TRBV2
d_call: -
cdr3_nt: TGTGCCAGCAGAGGCCTATCGGGTCAGCCCCAGCATTTT
cdr3_aa: CASRGLSGQPQHF

j_call: TRBJ2-2
clone_size: -
cdr3_length: 18
v_call: TRBV7-2
d_call: TRBD1
cdr3_nt: TGTGCCAGCAGCTTCCTACTCCGGGACAGGGTCAACACCGGGGAGCTGTTTTTT
cdr3_aa: CASSFLLRDRVNTGELFF

j_call: TRBJ2-5
clone_size: -
cdr3_length: 12
v_call: TRBV5-1
d_call: -
cdr3_nt: TGCGCCAGCAGCCCCTTCCAAGAGACCCAGTACTTC
cdr3_aa: CASSPFQETQYF

j_call: TRBJ1-3
clone_size: once
cdr3_length: 16
v_call: TRBV4-1
d_call: -
cdr3_nt: TGCGCCAGCAGCCAAGTAGATCAAATGCCTGGAAACACCATATATTTT
cdr3_aa: CASSQVDQMPGNTIYF

j_call: TRBJ2-7
clone_size: -
cdr3_length: 14
v_call: TRBV9
d_call: TRBD1
cdr3_nt: TGTGCCAGCAGCGTGAGTTACAGGGGGCGAAAGCAGTACTTC
cdr3_aa: CASSVSYRGRKQYF

j_call: TRBJ2-2
clone_size: -
cdr3_length: 15
v_call: TRBV7-3
d_call: TRBD1
cdr3_nt: TGTGCCAGCAGCGCCAACACAGGGGGCTCCGGGGAGCTGTTTTTT
cdr3_aa: CASSANTGGSGELFF

j_call: TRBJ2-2
clone_size: -
cdr3_length: 16
v_call: TRBV6-5
d_call: -
cdr3_nt: TGTGCCAGCCGTTTCCCAAAGGGGATAGGCGCCGGGGAGCTGTTTTTT
cdr3_aa: CASRFPKGIGAGELFF

j_call: TRBJ2-7
clone_size: -
cdr3_length: 12
v_call: TRBV30
d_call: TRBD2
cdr3_nt: TGTGCCATGGGACTAGCCTCCTACGAGCAGTACTTC
cdr3_aa: CAMGLASYEQYF

j_call: TRBJ1-4
clone_size: -
cdr3_length: 15
v_call: TRBV4-2
d_call: -
cdr3_nt: TGTGCCAGCAGCCAAGAAAGCAGGGTTGGCGAAAAACTGTTTTTT
cdr3_aa: CASSQESRVGEKLFF

j_call: TRBJ1-1
clone_size: -
cdr3_length: 12
v_call: TRBV6-2/TRBV6-3
d_call: -
cdr3_nt: TGTGCCAGCAGTTACCCCTACCCTGAAGCTTTCTTT
cdr3_aa: CASSYPYPEAFF

j_call: TRBJ1-2
clone_size: -
cdr3_length: 17
v_call: TRBV27
d_call: TRBD1
cdr3_nt: TGTGCCAGCAGTTTATCCGGGACAGGGACAAGCCTCTATGGCTACACCTTC
cdr3_aa: CASSLSGTGTSLYGYTF

j_call: TRBJ2-1
clone_size: few
cdr3_length: 14
v_call: TRBV7-2
d_call: -
cdr3_nt: TGTGCCAGCAGCTTAGTGGGAGGCTACAATGAGCAGTTCTTC
cdr3_aa: CASSLVGGYNEQFF

j_call: TRBJ2-3
clone_size: -
cdr3_length: 16
v_call: TRBV1
d_call: -
cdr3_nt: TGCACCAGCAGCCAAGCAACGACTCCAGGCACAGATACGCAGTATTTT
cdr3_aa: CTSSQATTPGTDTQYF

j_call: TRBJ2-3
clone_size: -
cdr3_length: 14
v_call: TRBV7-2
d_call: -
cdr3_nt: TGTGCCAGCAGCTACGCACATAAGACAGATACGCAGTATTTT
cdr3_aa: CASSYAHKTDTQYF

j_call: TRBJ2-6
clone_size: -
cdr3_length: 16
v_call: TRBV3-1/TRBV3-2
d_call: -
cdr3_nt: TGTGCCAGCAGTCCTCAGGGGATGGGTGGGGCCAACGTCCTGACTTTC
cdr3_aa: CASSPQGMGGANVLTF

j_call: TRBJ1-1
clone_size: -
cdr3_length: 14
v_call: TRBV27
d_call: -
cdr3_nt: TGTGCCAGCAGTGTCGACAGGACGAACACTGAAGCTTTCTTT
cdr3_aa: CASSVDRTNTEAFF

j_call: TRBJ1-4
clone_size: -
cdr3_length: 13
v_call: TRBV7-9
d_call: TRBD1
cdr3_nt: TGTGCCACCGGGACAGGGCTAAATGAAAAACTGTTTTTT
cdr3_aa: CATGTGLNEKLFF

j_call: TRBJ2-7
clone_size: -
cdr3_length: 12
v_call: TRBV28
d_call: -
cdr3_nt: TGTGCCAGCGGGACAACCCTCTACGAGCAGTACTTC
cdr3_aa: CASGTTLYEQYF

j_call: TRBJ1-3
clone_size: -
cdr3_length: 14
v_call: TRBV10-3
d_call: -
cdr3_nt: TGTGCCATCAGTGATGGTAGCTCTGGAAACACCATATATTTT
cdr3_aa: CAISDGSSGNTIYF

j_call: TRBJ2-3
clone_size: once
cdr3_length: 17
v_call: TRBV5-1
d_call: TRBD2
cdr3_nt: TGCGCCAGCAGCTTGGCCACTGGCGGGACTAGCAGAGATACGCAGTATTTT
cdr3_aa: CASSLATGGTSRDTQYF

j_call: TRBJ2-7
clone_size: -
cdr3_length: 15
v_call: TRBV27
d_call: -
cdr3_nt: TGTGCCAGCAGCCCTTCGGGGGTCATACTCTACGAGCAGTACTTC
cdr3_aa: CASSPSGVILYEQYF

j_call: TRBJ2-1
clone_size: -
cdr3_length: 16
v_call: TRBV28
d_call: -
cdr3_nt: TGTGCCAGCAGTCTCTTAACGGGGAGCTCCTACAATGAGCAGTTCTTC
cdr3_aa: CASSLLTGSSYNEQFF

j_call: TRBJ1-1
clone_size: once
cdr3_length: 13
v_call: TRBV30
d_call: -
cdr3_nt: TGTGCTGTCTACGGGGGGCTGGGCACTGAAGCTTTCTTT
cdr3_aa: CAVYGGLGTEAFF

j_call: TRBJ1-1
clone_size: -
cdr3_length: 14
v_call: TRBV7-2
d_call: -
cdr3_nt: TGTGCCAGCAGCACTAGTAGCGGGTTGGCTGAAGCTTTCTTT
cdr3_aa: CASSTSSGLAEAFF

j_call: TRBJ1-4
clone_size: -
cdr3_length: 13
v_call: TRBV9
d_call: -
cdr3_nt: TGTGCCAGCAACCGAGTCGGGGAGGAAAAACTGTTTTTT
cdr3_aa: CASNRVGEEKLFF

j_call: TRBJ2-7
clone_size: -
cdr3_length: 14
v_call: TRBV7-2
d_call: -
cdr3_nt: TGTGCCAGCAGCTTAGGAGCCAGGCCCTCGGAGCAGTACTTC
cdr3_aa: CASSLGARPSEQYF

j_call: TRBJ1-1
clone_size: -
cdr3_length: 15
v_call: TRBV5-1
d_call: TRBD1
cdr3_nt: TGCGCCAGCAGCCCAAGACAGGGGATGAACACTGAAGCTTTCTTT
cdr3_aa: CASSPRQGMNTEAFF

j_call: TRBJ1-1
clone_size: -
cdr3_length: 16
v_call: TRBV21-1
d_call: -
cdr3_nt: TGTGCCAGCAGCAAAAAAGGGGGCCGGGAAAACACTGAAGCTTTCTTT
cdr3_aa: CASSKKGGRENTEAFF

j_call: TRBJ2-1
clone_size: -
cdr3_length: 14
v_call: TRBV11-1
d_call: TRBD1
cdr3_nt: TGTGCCAGCGGAAGGACAGGGAACTACAATGAGCAGTTCTTC
cdr3_aa: CASGRTGNYNEQFF

j_call: TRBJ2-3
clone_size: -
cdr3_length: 15
v_call: TRBV7-3
d_call: TRBD1
cdr3_nt: TGTGCCAGCAGCTTAAGACAGGGGGTCACAGATACGCAGTATTTT
cdr3_aa: CASSLRQGVTDTQYF

j_call: TRBJ2-7
clone_size: -
cdr3_length: 17
v_call: TRBV21-1
d_call: -
cdr3_nt: TGTGCCAGCACCGCCCAAAGCGGCAGGGAGGGCTCCTACGAGCAGTACTTC
cdr3_aa: CASTAQSGREGSYEQYF

j_call: TRBJ2-7
clone_size: -
cdr3_length: 18
v_call: TRBV7-5
d_call: -
cdr3_nt: TGTGCCAGAAGCTTAGCCCCGGGACTAGCGGAGGGAGCCTACGAGCAGTACTTC
cdr3_aa: CARSLAPGLAEGAYEQYF

j_call: TRBJ1-4
clone_size: -
cdr3_length: 17
v_call: TRBV7-2
d_call: TRBD1
cdr3_nt: TGTGCCAGCAGCTCCGGGACAGGATTTGCAACTAATGAAAAACTGTTTTTT
cdr3_aa: CASSSGTGFATNEKLFF

j_call: TRBJ2-7
clone_size: -
cdr3_length: 15
v_call: TRBV5-4
d_call: TRBD2
cdr3_nt: TGTGCCAGCAGCTCCCCGCGGGGGAGATCCTACGAGCAGTACTTC
cdr3_aa: CASSSPRGRSYEQYF

j_call: TRBJ2-7
clone_size: -
cdr3_length: 16
v_call: TRBV28
d_call: -
cdr3_nt: TGTGCCAGCAGTTCCCCCCCGCAGAGAGGGTCCTACGAGCAGTACTTC
cdr3_aa: CASSSPPQRGSYEQYF

j_call: TRBJ1-1
clone_size: once
cdr3_length: 12
v_call: TRBV30
d_call: -
cdr3_nt: TGTGCCTGGACCCAGGGAAGCACTGAAGCTTTCTTT
cdr3_aa: CAWTQGSTEAFF

j_call: TRBJ2-1
clone_size: -
cdr3_length: 14
v_call: TRBV4-3
d_call: TRBD2
cdr3_nt: TGCGCCAGCAGCCAAGAGGCGGGAGGCGATGAGCAGTTCTTC
cdr3_aa: CASSQEAGGDEQFF

j_call: TRBJ2-3
clone_size: -
cdr3_length: 17
v_call: TRBV4-3
d_call: TRBD2
cdr3_nt: TGCGCCAGCAGCCAATTTTCGCTAGCGGGAGGTTCAGATACGCAGTATTTT
cdr3_aa: CASSQFSLAGGSDTQYF

j_call: TRBJ2-1
clone_size: -
cdr3_length: 13
v_call: TRBV10-3
d_call: -
cdr3_nt: TGTGCCATCAGTGAGTCGGCGGCAGGGGAGCAGTTCTTC
cdr3_aa: CAISESAAGEQFF

j_call: TRBJ2-5
clone_size: -
cdr3_length: 14
v_call: TRBV5-1
d_call: -
cdr3_nt: TGCGCCAGCAGGGAAAGGGGGTTTGGAGAGACCCAGTACTTC
cdr3_aa: CASRERGFGETQYF

j_call: TRBJ2-5
clone_size: -
cdr3_length: 16
v_call: TRBV6-1
d_call: -
cdr3_nt: TGTGCCAGCAGTGAAGATGCCAGGCCCACCGGAAAGACCCAGTACTTC
cdr3_aa: CASSEDARPTGKTQYF

j_call: TRBJ2-3
clone_size: -
cdr3_length: 14
v_call: TRBV28
d_call: -
cdr3_nt: TGTGCCAGCAGTTCGGGCGGGAATGCAGATACGCAGTATTTT
cdr3_aa: CASSSGGNADTQYF

j_call: TRBJ2-7
clone_size: -
cdr3_length: 15
v_call: TRBV28
d_call: TRBD1
cdr3_nt: TGTGCCAGCAGCTCCCCGGGACAGGGAGGTGGCGAGCAGTACTTC
cdr3_aa: CASSSPGQGGGEQYF

j_call: TRBJ2-7
clone_size: -
cdr3_length: 12
v_call: TRBV11-2
d_call: TRBD2
cdr3_nt: TGTGCCAGCAACCCCCGGGGGGGCGAGCAGTACTTC
cdr3_aa: CASNPRGGEQYF

j_call: TRBJ1-2
clone_size: -
cdr3_length: 14
v_call: TRBV11-2
d_call: -
cdr3_nt: TGTGCCAGCAGCCCGCCGGGGGGCGTAGGTGGCTACACCTTC
cdr3_aa: CASSPPGGVGGYTF

j_call: TRBJ2-7
clone_size: -
cdr3_length: 18
v_call: TRBV7-6
d_call: TRBD2
cdr3_nt: TGTGCCAGCAGCTTAGGATCGGGGACTAGCGGGACCCCCTACGAGCAGTACTTC
cdr3_aa: CASSLGSGTSGTPYEQYF

j_call: TRBJ2-5
clone_size: -
cdr3_length: 13
v_call: TRBV7-2
d_call: TRBD2
cdr3_nt: TGTGCCAGCAGACAGGGACTAGCTGAGACCCAGTACTTC
cdr3_aa: CASRQGLAETQYF

j_call: TRBJ2-1
clone_size: -
cdr3_length: 15
v_call: TRBV6-2/TRBV6-3
d_call: -
cdr3_nt: TGTGCCAGCAGTTACGGACAGAGACACTACAATGAGCAGTTCTTC
cdr3_aa: CASSYGQRHYNEQFF

j_call: TRBJ1-2
clone_size: -
cdr3_length: 12
v_call: TRBV6-5
d_call: -
cdr3_nt: TGTGCCCGCCGGGACACCAACTATGGCTACACCTTC
cdr3_aa: CARRDTNYGYTF

j_call: TRBJ2-7
clone_size: -
cdr3_length: 13
v_call: TRBV7-2
d_call: TRBD1
cdr3_nt: TGTGCCAGCAGCCGGGACAGGGAAGGCGAGCAGTACTTC
cdr3_aa: CASSRDREGEQYF

j_call: TRBJ2-1
clone_size: -
cdr3_length: 13
v_call: TRBV11-1
d_call: TRBD2
cdr3_nt: TGTGCCAGCAGCGTAGGGACTAGCGTTGAGCAGTTCTTC
cdr3_aa: CASSVGTSVEQFF

j_call: TRBJ1-4
clone_size: -
cdr3_length: 15
v_call: TRBV27
d_call: -
cdr3_nt: TGTGCCAGCAGTCCGTTCCCGGGGGCTAATGAAAAACTGTTTTTT
cdr3_aa: CASSPFPGANEKLFF

j_call: TRBJ1-1
clone_size: -
cdr3_length: 14
v_call: TRBV28
d_call: -
cdr3_nt: TGTGCCACCAGAGATAGTTTTAGGAACACTGAAGCTTTCTTT
cdr3_aa: CATRDSFRNTEAFF